The 15 T cell receptor beta chains in this list originate from one sample, sequenced in a study of blood T cell repertoires in COVID-19. Data came from immunoSEQ multiplex PCR; TCRdb stores just in-frame clones and leaves some out. Of 50,000 or so clones listed, around nine tenths are singletons. The material sequenced was peripheral blood. All receptors come from a man aged 50 or older with active COVID-19.

This sequence joins TRBV5-1 and TRBJ2-7; TRBD2 agrees at 8 bases. The CDR3 runs to 17 residues. Germline V lookup: CDR1 SGHRS, CDR2 YFSETQ. V was clipped by 4 bases and J by 7 bases; unmatched bases: 19. This CDR3 is CASSVPPAGGPYLEQYF. In DNA, the CDR3 is TGCGCCAGCAGCGTGCCCCCGGCGGGAGGTCCTTACTTGGAGCAGTACTTC.

The table lists this clone with a few counts. The V gene is TRBV19, the J gene TRBJ1-2; maybe TRBD1 (5 bases). The CDR3 is 14 amino acids. The germline gives CDR1 LNHDA, CDR2 SQIVND (reference sequence). V lost 3 bases and J lost 4, with 12 bases in between. CDR3 bases: TGTGCCAGTAGTATGGGGGGACTGAGCTATGGCTACACCTTC. Encoded protein: CASSMGGLSYGYTF.

This clone was seen once. This chain links TRBV25-1 with TRBJ2-3, with 12 bases lining up with TRBD2. CDR1 is MGHDK, CDR2 SYGVNS, per germline. V was clipped by 1 base and J by 2 bases; unmatched bases: 7. The CDR3 spans 18 residues. The CDR3 region has the DNA TGTGCCAGCAGTGAATCGGAGCTAGCGGGAGGGTTCACAGATACGCAGTATTTT. It specifies CASSESELAGGFTDTQYF.

This chain links TRBV30 with TRBJ2-5; D may be TRBD1 (6 bases). The CDR3 runs 12 residues. V shed 5 bases and J shed 4 bases, with 11 bases lying between them. Germline-derived CDR1 and CDR2 are GTSNPN and SVGIG (reference sequence). The CDR3 region is CAWDRSGETQYF. As DNA, the CDR3 is TGTGCCTGGGACAGGTCAGGAGAGACCCAGTACTTC.

This chain uses TRBV2 with TRBJ2-2, with D perhaps matching TRBD1 (5 bases). This CDR3 contains 14 residues. CDR1 is SNHLY and CDR2 is FYNNEI in the germline V gene. Trimming shortened V by 1 base and J by 9 bases, and 12 bases separated the two germline ends. CDR3 in DNA: TGTGCCAGCAGTGAAGAACAGGCGTCGTGGGAGCTGTTTTTT. Translating gives CASSEEQASWELFF.

This clone turned up a few times. The CDR3, as DNA: TGTGCCAGCAGTGTTTCAGGGAGGAGGGGAAACATTCAGTACTTC. Protein product: CASSVSGRRGNIQYF. The chain links TRBV2 to TRBJ2-4; the D gene is possibly TRBD2 (6 bases). The CDR3 is 15 residues long. Trimming cost V 4 bases and J 6 bases, with 16 bases left between them. Per the germline V gene, CDR1 is SNHLY and CDR2 is FYNNEI.

The chain joins TRBV4-1 to TRBJ1-5; 10 nucleotides match TRBD1. The length of the CDR3 is 18 residues. Trimming removed 4 bases from V and 3 bases from J; junction bases left unmatched: 12. From germline, CDR1 is MGHRA and CDR2 YSYEKL. The CDR3 spells CASSLTPGTGVNNQPQHF. As DNA, the CDR3 is TGCGCCAGCAGCCTAACCCCCGGGACAGGGGTTAACAATCAGCCCCAGCATTTT.

The chain couples TRBV6-5 to TRBJ2-5; the match to TRBD1 covers 12 bases. The CDR3 contains 15 residues. Losses at the gene ends were 6 bases for V and 4 bases for J; bases not matched to a gene: 6. Germline V gene sequence: CDR1 MNHEY, CDR2 SVGAGI. CDR3 sequence: CASSPRDRGPETQYF. DNA of the CDR3: TGTGCCAGCAGCCCCCGGGACAGGGGGCCAGAGACCCAGTACTTC.

The rearrangement uses TRBV5-1 and TRBJ2-3; D is unclear. Trimming left V 0 bases short and J 5 bases short, with 10 bases between. The CDR3 length is 14 residues. The germline CDR1 and CDR2 sequences are SGHRS and YFSETQ. The CDR3 region has the DNA TGCGCCAGCAGCTTGGCCACAGAAGGAGATACGCAGTATTTT. Protein product: CASSLATEGDTQYF. The entire variable domain, with the rest obtained from reference TRBV5-1 and TRBJ2-3, is as follows: KAGVTQTPRYLIKTRGQQVTLSCSPISGHRSVSWYQQTPGQGLQFLFEYFSETQRNKGNFPGRFSGRQFSNSRSEMNVSTLELGDSALYLCASSLATEGDTQYFGPGTRLTVL.

V is TRBV4-1 and J is TRBJ1-2, with no clear D. Per the germline V gene, CDR1 is MGHRA and CDR2 is YSYEKL. V was shortened by 1 base and J by 4 bases, with 10 bases between the two germline ends. The CDR3 contains 14 residues. The CDR3 sequence: CASSQVAAGYGYTF. The CDR3 DNA reads TGCGCCAGCAGCCAAGTAGCAGCGGGCTATGGCTACACCTTC.

The J gene is TRBJ2-7, the V gene TRBV30, with 12 bases identical to TRBD2. The CDR3 covers 18 residues. Germline V gene data show CDR1 as GTSNPN and CDR2 as SVGIG (reference sequence). Trimming took 1 base from V and 1 from J; bases not matched to a gene: 11. DNA for the CDR3: TGTGCCTGGAGTGACAACTCCCGGACTAGCGGGGATTCCTACGAGCAGTACTTC. It encodes CAWSDNSRTSGDSYEQYF.

V and J are TRBV18 and TRBJ2-3; 9 bases are shared with TRBD2. CDR3 length equals 15 residues. V gave up 3 bases and J gave up 2 bases; unmatched junction bases: 3. CDR1 KGHSH and CDR2 LQKENI come from the germline V gene. Written as DNA, the CDR3 is TGTGCCAGCTCACCGACTAGCGGAAACACAGATACGCAGTATTTT. It specifies CASSPTSGNTDTQYF.

This chain links TRBV7-8 with TRBJ2-2; TRBD1 is a possible D gene (5 bases). This CDR3 has 14 amino acids. Germline CDR1 and CDR2: SGHVS and FQNEAQ. The V and J ends lost 5 bases and 5 bases respectively, with 12 bases between them. The CDR3 bases are TGTGCCAGCAGCCGCGGTGGGGCTACCGGGGAGCTGTTTTTT. Translation: CASSRGGATGELFF.

The chain carries TRBV12-3 or TRBV12-4 and TRBJ2-5; 7 bases map to TRBD2. V was clipped by 6 bases and J by 12 bases; unmatched bases: 7. The CDR3 sequence is 11 residues long. CDR3 sequence: CASSRGLVKYF. DNA of the CDR3: TGTGCCAGCAGCCGAGGACTAGTCAAGTACTTC.

The V call is TRBV11-2, the J call TRBJ2-3; D is possibly TRBD2 (7 bases). Germline V gene sequence: CDR1 SGHAT, CDR2 FQNNGV. V dropped 7 bases and J dropped 0 bases, with 17 bases sitting between them. CDR3 length: 16 residues. As DNA, the CDR3 is TGTGCCAGCAATTTCGAAGGGGGGGCTAGCACAGATACGCAGTATTTT. This encodes CASNFEGGASTDTQYF.